This TCR beta chain was retrieved from a study of tumor-infiltrating lymphocytes in localized non-small cell lung cancer. Study-level information: Patients included smokers and never-smokers with various histologies, some sampled after neoadjuvant chemotherapy.

The CDR3 consists of 16 residues. V was cut by 2 bases and J by 2 bases, with 14 bases left in between. Per the germline V gene, CDR1 is MGHRA and CDR2 is YSYEKL. The data were produced by immunoSEQ multiplex PCR, yet TCRdb's version contains in-frame clones alone and is incomplete. Here the sample spans approximately 8,000 clones, around 77% being singletons. The sequence was collected from a human donor with non-small cell lung cancer. The chain recombines TRBV4-1 with TRBJ2-3; D unresolved. Source material: lung tumor tissue. CDR3 DNA sequence: TGCGCCAGCAGCCAAAGCCCCCTCGCGGACACAGATACGCAGTATTTT. Protein sequence: CASSQSPLADTDTQYF.